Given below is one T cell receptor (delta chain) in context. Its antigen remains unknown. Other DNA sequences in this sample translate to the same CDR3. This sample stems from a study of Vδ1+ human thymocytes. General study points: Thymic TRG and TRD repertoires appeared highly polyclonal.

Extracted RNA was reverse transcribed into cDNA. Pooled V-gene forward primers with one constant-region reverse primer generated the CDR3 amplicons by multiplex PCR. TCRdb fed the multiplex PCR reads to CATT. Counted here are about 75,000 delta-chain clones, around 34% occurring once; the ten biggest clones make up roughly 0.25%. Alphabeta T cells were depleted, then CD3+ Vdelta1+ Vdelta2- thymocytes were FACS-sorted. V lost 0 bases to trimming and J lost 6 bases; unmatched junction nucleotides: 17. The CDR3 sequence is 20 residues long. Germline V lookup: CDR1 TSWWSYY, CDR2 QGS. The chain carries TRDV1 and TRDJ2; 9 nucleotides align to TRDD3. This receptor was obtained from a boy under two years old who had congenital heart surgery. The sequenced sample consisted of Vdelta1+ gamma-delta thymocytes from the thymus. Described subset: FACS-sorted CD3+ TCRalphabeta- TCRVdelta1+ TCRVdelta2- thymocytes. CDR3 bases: TGTGCTCTTGGGGAACTCTGGACTGGGGGACCCATCGCGTTTGCAGCACAACTCTTCTTT. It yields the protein CALGELWTGGPIAFAAQLFF.